The present T cell receptor (beta chain) was sequenced within a study of blood T cell repertoires in COVID-19. V shed 2 bases and J 8 bases; nucleotides not matched to a gene: 14. The CDR3 length is 16 residues. Germline CDR1 MDHEN, CDR2 SYDVKM. Method: immunoSEQ multiplex PCR; TCRdb's copy keeps in-frame clones and lacks some. Among 120,000 or so clones, approximately 87% were seen once, and the ten largest hold about 7.4%. The sequence derives from a man aged 65 to 85 who had recovered from COVID-19. The chain has TRBV28 and TRBJ1-1; TRBD1 matches 7 bases. The sequenced material came from peripheral blood. This CDR3 reads CASSLRSRTGSREAFF. The DNA of the CDR3 is TGTGCCAGCAGTTTAAGGTCTAGGACAGGTAGTCGGGAAGCTTTCTTT.